This TCR beta chain was identified in a study of blood T cells in healthy people across ages. Per germline, CDR1 MDHEN and CDR2 SYDVKM. The length of the CDR3 is 14 residues. The ends lost 4 bases at V and 8 bases at J; junction bases unmatched: 8. It was with a sample-barcoded 5' primer and a J-beta primer mix that a second PCR of roughly 7 to 12 cycles was run. TCRdb used MiXCR to reprocess the 5' RACE reads, holding one entry per CDR3 protein. The repertoire holds 600,000 or so distinct CDR3 sequences, with around 20% as singletons. The sequence derives from a man between 65 and 80 years old in good health. The sequenced material came from blood. The gene calls are TRBV28 and TRBJ2-1; 7 nucleotides line up with TRBD1. The CDR3 DNA follows: TGTGCCAGCAGTTCCCGGGACAGCGGACATGAGCAGTTCTTC. The encoded protein is CASSSRDSGHEQFF.